Listed below are T cell receptor beta chains from one sample, sequenced in a study of shared T cell receptors in the human thymus. Repertoires were generated with immunoSEQ multiplex PCR, while TCRdb's copy carries only in-frame clones and drops some. The table includes approximately 490,000 clones, more than 75% detected once. The same sample was also studied in work on human thymus T cells.

The sequenced sample consisted of thymocytes. These receptor sequences come from a boy in the first two years of life with a congenital heart defect. Both conserved end residues are trimmed from each CDR3.

>TRBV5-4
ASSLGNRVPADGYT
>TRBV11-3
ASSDIGGEQY
>TRBV19
ASSPLAGKGDEQF
>TRBV10-1
ASSDQYEQY
>TRBV4-3
ASSQDKREGADTQY
>TRBV9
ASSVGPVYKPERYNEQF
>TRBV7-4
ASSLDERGSEQF
>TRBV6-4
ASRGTSGSNTGELF
>TRBV4-1
ASSQASGRKRYEQY
>TRBV10-2
ASSEGRGNYEQY
>TRBV2
ASRFRVLNTEAF
>TRBV11-2
ASSSPGQQNYGYT
>TRBV16
ASSPDRKGEKLF
>TRBV13
ASSLFGTRGPYGYT
>TRBV2
ASSYSGQGRYNEQF
>TRBV6-1
ASKPTGGGTEAF
>TRBV28
ASRLDRHTEAF
>TRBV18
ASSLDTGTGYEQY
>TRBV7-8
ASSGPSGGSYEQY
>TRBV20-1
SAGGSRLF
>TRBV10-2
ASSEYLAGEEQY
>TRBV27
ASRKKGRGGTEAF
>TRBV7-3
ASSFPSTGELF
>TRBV30
AWSDRGLNGYT
>TRBV7-6
ASSLPEGINTGELF
>TRBV4-2
ASSQIVAGGRTEAF
>TRBV6-1
ASSDLARLAGIDEQF
>TRBV15
ATSRPKHYHNEQF
>TRBV27
ASSGGPQDTQY
>TRBV14
ASSQDPSVTGFYGYT
>TRBV15
ATSRAGGREKLF
>TRBV11-1
ASSLRNGPSYGYT
>TRBV6-6
ASRGGQRSTDTQY
>TRBV6-6
ASSQQTGGNEQF
>TRBV27
ASSLNNRQGCNQPQH
>TRBV6-5
ASSAVTGSTYEQY
>TRBV11-2
ASSPQREWGWEQY
>TRBV7-2
ASSLYGSGTPNTGELF
>TRBV6-5
ASSYRVVNGTYEQY
>TRBV14
ASSLHRSEAF
>TRBV4-3
ASSHLAAGKTYEQY
>TRBV9
ASSVGGLAFKYEQY
>TRBV28
ASSQGDTQY
>TRBV7-9
ASRRKRQPWQNEQF
>TRBV5-6
ASSLPYLVGGSKNIQY
>TRBV15
ATSRDPTIKRREAGEQF
>TRBV5-4
ASSLEDGYT
>TRBV25-1
ASWGQGNEQF
>TRBV16
ASSHPNRGPWAGYT
>TRBV5-4
ASSAGEERTTRSYNEQF
>TRBV30
AWSETSGNYEQY